These 32 T cell receptor beta chains were sequenced from one sample in a study of T-cell memory formation after mild COVID-19 (dated by TCRdb to the early 2020s). Library creation used 5' RACE. Instrument on record: Illumina NovaSeq 6000. Through fastp at Q25 and MiXCR, TCRdb rebuilt clones from the public reads, retaining in-frame beta chains. Each CDR3 protein appears once, grouped with its most common genes and DNA. Counted in this sample were 130,000 to 150,000 distinct CDR3 sequences; about 6.1% of them appeared once. The top ten clonotypes cover 2% to 2.5% of the sample. The sample was PBMCs or a T cell subset sorted from them (not recorded which). The source of these receptors is an adult woman who had mild COVID-19 (a few samples of this study predate the infection). The sample titles of this study are shuffled in the database, so cell type and time point are left out; the donor was told from shared clones.

This clonotype was observed a few times. This sequence joins TRBV15 and TRBJ2-3; weak D call: TRBD1 (5 bases). CDR3 length equals 14 residues. V was cut by 0 bases and J by 5 bases, with 9 bases left in between. CDR1 and CDR2 (germline): LNHNV, YYDKDF (reference sequence). The CDR3 sequence: CATSRDHRKDTQYF. In DNA form, the CDR3 reads TGTGCCACCAGCAGAGATCACAGGAAAGATACGCAGTATTTT.

Many counts were recorded for this clonotype. The chain has TRBV15 and TRBJ1-2, with TRBD1 matching over 8 bases. The CDR3 runs 18 residues. V lost 5 bases and J lost 4; bases outside the gene matches: 18. Germline-derived CDR1 and CDR2 are LNHNV and YYDKDF (reference sequence). The CDR3 region is CATSPEPDTRGLSYGYTF. In DNA, the CDR3 is TGTGCCACCAGCCCCGAACCTGACACCAGGGGGCTAAGCTATGGCTACACCTTC.

The chain uses TRBV12-3 or TRBV12-4 and TRBJ2-3; the match to TRBD1 covers 9 bases. The V gene end was trimmed by 5 bases and the J gene end by 3 bases; junction bases not matched to a gene: 6. This CDR3 comprises 15 residues. The CDR3 protein is CASSGTGGATDTQYF. The CDR3 coding sequence is TGTGCCAGCAGTGGCACAGGGGGCGCGACAGATACGCAGTATTTT.

V usage is TRBV5-1 and J usage is TRBJ1-4; D is possibly TRBD1 (5 bases). Trimming left V 4 bases short and J 8 bases short, with 15 bases between. The V gene's germline CDR1 is SGHRS and CDR2 YFSETQ. This CDR3 contains 14 residues. The CDR3 DNA reads TGCGCCAGCAGCCCATCCGGGACCTTCGAAAAACTGTTTTTT. Protein product: CASSPSGTFEKLFF.

The sample holds a few counts of this clonotype. The chain uses TRBV18 and TRBJ2-1; 15 bases are shared with TRBD2. CDR1 KGHSH and CDR2 LQKENI come from the germline V gene. The length of the CDR3 is 17 residues. V dropped 3 bases and J dropped 4; count of bases not matched to a gene: 4. The CDR3 DNA reads as TGTGCCAGCTCACCGGGACTAGCGGGAGGATCGTACAATGAGCAGTTCTTC. This encodes CASSPGLAGGSYNEQFF.

This rearrangement joins TRBV7-9 to TRBJ1-2; TRBD1 might be the D (5 bases). This CDR3 has 19 amino acids. Trimming removed 0 bases from V and 0 bases from J, with 20 bases in between. Germline CDR1 is SEHNR and CDR2 is FQNEAQ (reference sequence). CDR3 DNA sequence: TGTGCCAGCAGCTTAGCAACGACAGCCACGAAGCTTACTAACTATGGCTACACCTTC. This sequence encodes CASSLATTATKLTNYGYTF.

This clonotype showed up many times. This chain joins TRBV7-8 and TRBJ1-2, with 7 bases matching TRBD1. With V trimmed by 1 base and J by 8 bases, 7 bases remained unmatched. The CDR3 contains 14 residues. Germline CDR1 reads SGHVS; CDR2 reads FQNEAQ. CDR3: CASSLGRQGYGYTF. The CDR3, as DNA: TGTGCCAGCAGCTTAGGGAGACAGGGTTACGGCTACACCTTC.

This clonotype was seen at least ten times. The V gene is TRBV4-3, the J gene TRBJ2-3; D unclear. The CDR3 totals 13 residues. Trimming took off 1 base at V and 4 bases at J, with 6 bases between the two ends. Germline V CDR1 and CDR2: LGHNA, YSLEER. Here the CDR3 reads CASSQGGPDTQYF. The CDR3 DNA sequence: TGCGCCAGCAGCCAAGGAGGTCCAGATACGCAGTATTTT.

This clonotype showed up just a few times. This sequence joins TRBV19 and TRBJ1-1; perhaps TRBD1 as D (5 bases). Germline values: CDR1 LNHDA, CDR2 SQIVND (reference sequence). This CDR3 region has 14 residues. V was cut by 6 bases and J by 0 bases, with 11 bases left in between. Here the CDR3 DNA reads TGTGCCAGTAGGTGGGGCCGATTGAACACTGAAGCTTTCTTT. It specifies CASRWGRLNTEAFF.

This clonotype was observed a handful of times. The rearrangement joins TRBV11-2 to TRBJ2-7; 7 nucleotides agree with TRBD1. Germline loops: CDR1 SGHAT, CDR2 FQNNGV. The CDR3 covers 16 residues. The ends lost 4 bases at V and 0 bases at J; junction bases unmatched: 9. The CDR3 spells CASSSLLRGSSYEQYF. The CDR3 DNA reads as TGTGCCAGCAGCTCCCTCCTCAGGGGGAGCTCCTACGAGCAGTACTTC.

The J gene is TRBJ2-5, the V gene TRBV6-2 or TRBV6-3; TRBD2 agrees at 8 bases. Germline lookup yields CDR1 MNHEY and CDR2 SVGEGT. The V gene end was trimmed by 7 bases and the J gene end by 2 bases; junction bases not matched to a gene: 9. The length of the CDR3 is 15 residues. The CDR3 region is CASTPAGAVQETQYF. CDR3 DNA sequence: TGTGCCAGCACCCCAGCGGGAGCGGTACAAGAGACCCAGTACTTC.

This clonotype turned up a few times. This rearrangement joins TRBV5-1 to TRBJ2-1; no reliable D call. Looked up from germline, CDR1 is SGHRS and CDR2 is YFSETQ. The CDR3 runs 15 residues. Trimming took 4 bases from V and 0 from J, leaving 11 bases between them. CDR3 coding DNA: TGCGCCAGCAGCCCCATGGGTAGCTCCTACAATGAGCAGTTCTTC. Its protein product is CASSPMGSSYNEQFF.

J is TRBJ2-1 and V is TRBV12-3 or TRBV12-4; D is possibly TRBD1 (6 bases). The CDR3 runs to 14 residues. Trimming removed 3 bases from V and 8 bases from J, with 14 bases in between. Here the CDR3 reads CASSFLGGWDEQFF. In nucleotides, the CDR3 is TGTGCCAGCAGTTTCCTAGGGGGTTGGGATGAGCAGTTCTTC.

This clonotype was counted at least ten times. The chain employs TRBV6-5 and TRBJ1-1; maybe TRBD1 (6 bases). Trimming cost V 0 bases and J 6 bases, with 14 bases left between them. This CDR3 is built from 15 residues. Germline loops: CDR1 MNHEY, CDR2 SVGAGI. The CDR3 spells CASSYSAGGRAEAFF. The CDR3 DNA reads TGTGCCAGCAGTTACTCGGCTGGGGGCAGGGCTGAAGCTTTCTTT.

The chain uses TRBV24-1 and TRBJ2-1, with D perhaps TRBD1 (6 bases). This CDR3 spans 14 amino acids. The V end lost 4 bases, the J end lost 4 bases, and 10 bases lay between the germline ends. Germline CDR1 KGHDR, CDR2 SFDVKD. The CDR3 loop reads CATSDHRGYNEQFF. The CDR3 nucleotides are TGTGCCACCAGTGACCATAGGGGGTACAATGAGCAGTTCTTC.

This clonotype came up many times. The V and J genes are TRBV7-8 and TRBJ2-7; 7 bases match TRBD2. V shed 5 bases and J 3 bases; nucleotides not matched to a gene: 7. Germline V gene data show CDR1 as SGHVS and CDR2 as FQNEAQ. The CDR3 is 14 residues long. CDR3 bases: TGTGCCAGCAGCGGTGGGGAGGGATACTACGAGCAGTACTTC. It yields the protein CASSGGEGYYEQYF.

This clonotype has at least ten counts. The chain links TRBV5-1 to TRBJ2-7; the match to TRBD1 covers 9 bases. V dropped 3 bases and J dropped 1; count of bases not matched to a gene: 5. The germline CDR1 and CDR2 sequences are SGHRS and YFSETQ. CDR3 size: 15 residues. Written as DNA, the CDR3 is TGCGCCAGCAGCTCCGGGACAGGGAGGTCCTACGAGCAGTACTTC. Its protein product is CASSSGTGRSYEQYF.

V and J are TRBV12-3 or TRBV12-4 and TRBJ2-5; TRBD2 matches at 8 bases. Trimming cost V 6 bases and J 6 bases; bases outside gene matches: 12. The CDR3 contains 15 residues. CDR3 amino acids: CASRPVSGGSKTQYF. The CDR3 DNA reads as TGTGCCAGCAGACCGGTGAGCGGGGGCTCGAAGACCCAGTACTTC.

On this clonotype: The limits of the CDR3 on the DNA are not certain, so only TCRdb's listed CDR3 is given. The V gene is TRBV12-3 or TRBV12-4, the J gene TRBJ2-5; TRBD2, the table's D call, lacks a check against the DNA. Termini included, the CDR3 measures 16 amino acids. CDR3 amino acids: CASSSSRLALGETQYF.

This clonotype showed up many times. The V call is TRBV12-3 or TRBV12-4, the J call TRBJ2-5, with 12 bases lining up with TRBD2. V was clipped by 6 bases and J by 4 bases; unmatched bases: 3. The CDR3 consists of 14 residues. The CDR3 loop reads CASSLAGGPETQYF. The CDR3, as DNA: TGTGCCAGCAGCCTAGCGGGGGGGCCAGAGACCCAGTACTTC.

This clonotype was observed at least ten times. The rearrangement links TRBV5-1 to TRBJ2-2, with TRBD1 as a possible D gene (5 bases). CDR1 SGHRS and CDR2 YFSETQ come from the germline V gene. The CDR3 is 14 residues long. V lost 3 bases, J lost 5 bases, and 11 bases lay in between. CDR3 DNA: TGCGCCAGCAGCTCGCCGCAGGGTACCGGGGAGCTGTTTTTT. It yields the protein CASSSPQGTGELFF.

This clonotype was found many times. The rearrangement uses TRBV12-5 and TRBJ2-3; D might be TRBD2 (5 bases). The CDR3 has 12 residues. V shed 6 bases and J shed 2 bases, with 6 bases lying between them. Germline-derived CDR1 and CDR2 are LGHNT and FRNRAP. The CDR3 reads CASGRDTDTQYF. Here the CDR3 DNA reads TGTGCTAGTGGGAGGGACACAGATACGCAGTATTTT.

This clonotype has at least ten counts. This chain links TRBV20-1 with TRBJ2-2; D remains unclear. V dropped 0 bases and J dropped 1 base, with 9 bases sitting between them. CDR1 is DFQATT and CDR2 is SNEGSKA in the germline V gene (reference sequence). The CDR3 has 15 residues. CDR3 sequence: CSAREARRNTGELFF. In DNA form, the CDR3 reads TGCAGTGCTAGAGAGGCCAGGCGGAACACCGGGGAGCTGTTTTTT.

In regard to this clonotype: With a much larger clone just one base away, this may be a read error. V usage is TRBV9 and J usage is TRBJ2-3; D is ambiguous. V was shortened by 3 bases and J by 4 bases, with 15 bases between the two germline ends. Germline V gives CDR1 SGDLS, CDR2 YYNGEE. The CDR3 length is 15 residues. The CDR3 nucleotides are TGTGCCAGCAGCGCCTCCCTGGCCGCCCCAGATACGCAGTATTTT. It specifies CASSASLAAPDTQYF. Supplemented by reference TRBV9 and TRBJ2-3, the full variable domain reads DSGVTQTPKHLITATGQRVTLRCSPRSGDLSVYWYQQSLDQGLQFLIQYYNGEERAKGNILERFSAQQFPDLHSELNLSSLELGDSALYFCASSASLAAPDTQYFGPGTRLTVL.

This clonotype was counted ten times or more. The rearrangement links TRBV20-1 to TRBJ2-7; perhaps D is TRBD1 or TRBD2 (5 bases each). Germline V gene sequence: CDR1 DFQATT, CDR2 SNEGSKA (reference sequence). The CDR3 runs to 14 residues. Trimming pared 6 bases from V and 2 bases from J, leaving 17 bases between. The CDR3, as DNA: TGCAGTGCACTCAACCGGGACCGCGCCTACGAGCAGTACTTC. It specifies CSALNRDRAYEQYF.

This clonotype was picked up a small number of times. This chain connects TRBV14 to TRBJ1-4; D gene uncertain. Germline values: CDR1 SGHDN, CDR2 FVKESK. V was trimmed by 2 bases and J by 3 bases, leaving 13 bases between them. The CDR3 extends over 16 amino acids. CDR3 sequence (DNA): TGTGCCAGCAGCCAAATGCGATGGGAGGCTAATGAAAAACTGTTTTTT. It is translated as CASSQMRWEANEKLFF.

This clonotype was detected only a few times. This chain joins TRBV29-1 and TRBJ1-2; TRBD1 agrees at 9 bases. Germline trimming cut 4 bases from V and 5 bases from J; bases unmatched to any gene: 2. This CDR3 is built from 12 residues. Germline V CDR1 and CDR2: SQVTM, ANQGSEA. The CDR3 loop is CSVGTGDYGYTF. As DNA, the CDR3 is TGCAGCGTTGGGACAGGGGATTATGGCTACACCTTC.

This clonotype was seen only a few times. The rearrangement joins TRBV6-2 or TRBV6-3 to TRBJ1-5, with a weak D call TRBD1 (6 bases). Germline loops: CDR1 MNHEY, CDR2 SVGEGT. The V end was cut by 7 bases, the J end by 2 bases, with 18 bases between. CDR3 length equals 16 residues. CDR3 in amino acids: CASTNAGRGGNQPQHF. The CDR3 coding sequence is TGTGCCAGCACCAACGCGGGCAGGGGAGGCAATCAGCCCCAGCATTTT.

This clonotype was counted at least ten times. This chain connects TRBV12-3 or TRBV12-4 to TRBJ1-2; D remains ambiguous. Trimming took 3 bases from V and 4 from J, leaving 9 bases between them. This CDR3 has 13 amino acids. CDR3 amino acids: CASSLGGLYGYTF. CDR3 DNA sequence: TGTGCCAGCAGTTTGGGCGGCCTCTATGGCTACACCTTC.

This clonotype was seen at least ten times. In DNA form, the CDR3 reads TGTGCCAGCAGCTTTACGGGGGGCACTGAAGCTTTCTTT. The encoded protein is CASSFTGGTEAFF. J is TRBJ1-1 and V is TRBV7-2; TRBD1 is a possible D gene (5 bases). Trimming took 3 bases from V and 4 from J, leaving 9 bases between them. Per germline, CDR1 SGHTA and CDR2 FQGNSA. The CDR3 is 13 amino acids. The full variable domain, its missing parts supplied by reference TRBV7-2 and TRBJ1-1, is GAGVSQSPSNKVTEKGKDVELRCDPISGHTALYWYRQSLGQGLEFLIYFQGNSAPDKSGLPSDRFSAERTGGSVSTLTIQRTQQEDSAVYLCASSFTGGTEAFFGQGTRLTVV.

This clonotype was observed at least ten times. J is TRBJ1-2 and V is TRBV3-1; 7 bases fit TRBD1. The CDR3 totals 11 residues. Germline V gives CDR1 LGHDT, CDR2 YNNKEL (reference sequence). J was trimmed by 6 bases and V by 8 bases; bases with no gene match: 3. The CDR3 DNA reads TGTGCCAGCGCCAGGGGGGATGGCTACACCTTC. This gives the protein CASARGDGYTF.

This rearrangement joins TRBV29-1 to TRBJ2-2, with D unresolved. Trimming removed 6 bases at V and 3 bases at J, with 5 bases between. The CDR3 has 11 residues. Germline V gene lookup returns CDR1 SQVTM and CDR2 ANQGSEA. CDR3 amino acids: CSVADTGELFF. The CDR3 DNA reads TGCAGCGTGGCAGACACCGGGGAGCTGTTTTTT.